These 17 T cell receptor beta chains came from one sample sequenced in a study of T cell changes during pregnancy in multiple sclerosis (dated by TCRdb to between 2018 and 2021). The library relied on the immunoSEQ multiplex PCR assay. Held by TCRdb, this immuneACCESS table contains in-frame sequences only and omits some clones. Under half of the omission traces to an unresolved V gene where checked; the cause of the rest is unknown. This sample gives around 100,000 clones in total; about 90% of them show up just once. The top ten constitute about 1.6% of the sample. The source material was peripheral blood, sampled in the third trimester of pregnancy. The origin of the receptors is a female donor with multiple sclerosis, enrolled in a pregnancy study.

The rearrangement uses TRBV7-9 and TRBJ1-2; D is unresolved. The CDR3 totals 14 residues. V lost 5 bases and J 6 bases, leaving 16 bases between the germline ends. Germline CDR1 is SEHNR and CDR2 is FQNEAQ (reference sequence). The CDR3 DNA reads TGTGCCAGCAGCCCCGGGTCGGCCGGGGATGGCTACACCTTC. Its protein product is CASSPGSAGDGYTF.

The chain joins TRBV5-1 to TRBJ1-1, with D possibly being TRBD1 (5 bases). V lost 0 bases to trimming and J lost 5 bases, with 11 bases between them. This CDR3 comprises 14 residues. Germline CDR1 reads SGHRS; CDR2 reads YFSETQ. CDR3 in DNA: TGCGCCAGCAGCTTGGCAGGGACTTTGACTGAAGCTTTCTTT. As protein: CASSLAGTLTEAFF.

This clone has a single count. The chain recombines TRBV18 with TRBJ2-5; a weak D match, TRBD2 (5 bases). The CDR3 length is 13 residues. CDR1 and CDR2 (germline): KGHSH, LQKENI. V lost 2 bases, J lost 2 bases, and 6 bases lay in between. CDR3 in amino acids: CASSPSGQETQYF. The CDR3 nucleotides are TGTGCCAGCTCACCAAGCGGACAAGAGACCCAGTACTTC.

Comment on this clone: The junction departs from germline at one end; a sequencing error may be responsible. The chain uses TRBV6-1 and TRBJ1-1; TRBD1 aligns across 7 bases. There are 13 residues in the CDR3. The germline CDR1 and CDR2 sequences are MNHNS and SASEGT. The CDR3 bases are TGTGCCAGCCGATCCAGGGGGAACTCTGAAGCTTTCTTT. Encoded protein: CASRSRGNSEAFF.

The chain combines TRBV7-3 with TRBJ1-3; D is perhaps TRBD1 (6 bases). Trimming cost V 5 bases and J 2 bases, with 16 bases left between them. The CDR3 has 16 amino acids. Germline CDR1 and CDR2: SGHTA and FQGTGA. Here the CDR3 DNA reads TGTGCCAGCAGCGCGACAGGCCCGACGGCTGGAAACACCATATATTTT. This sequence encodes CASSATGPTAGNTIYF.

The rearrangement joins TRBV7-8 to TRBJ2-7, with 12 nucleotides matching TRBD2. Trimming at V came to 5 bases and at J to 7 bases, leaving 9 bases not matched to a gene. The CDR3 runs 15 residues. CDR1 and CDR2 (germline): SGHVS, FQNEAQ. The CDR3 bases are TGTGCCAGCAGCCCCCGACTAGCGGGAGCTAGGGAGCAGTACTTC. It yields the protein CASSPRLAGAREQYF.

The rearrangement joins TRBV4-1 to TRBJ1-2; 7 nucleotides align to TRBD1. The CDR3 is 14 residues long. V gave up 5 bases and J gave up 7 bases; unmatched junction bases: 10. Germline CDR1 MGHRA, CDR2 YSYEKL. CDR3 bases: TGCGCCAGCAGCTCCCCGACAGGGTTAAGTGGCTACACCTTC. This codes for CASSSPTGLSGYTF.

The rearrangement links TRBV5-1 to TRBJ2-5, with a tentative D call TRBD2 (6 bases). Looked up from germline, CDR1 is SGHRS and CDR2 is YFSETQ. The CDR3 covers 18 residues. Trimming left V 0 bases short and J 4 bases short, with 22 bases between. CDR3 region: CASSLAFGGRGLGETQYF. CDR3 nucleotide sequence: TGCGCCAGCAGCTTGGCGTTCGGGGGTCGAGGGTTAGGAGAGACCCAGTACTTC.

This CDR3 reads CASSVQPDRGYEQYF. CDR3 in DNA: TGTGCCAGCAGCGTACAGCCAGACAGGGGATACGAGCAGTACTTC. The chain is built from TRBV9 and TRBJ2-7; 8 nucleotides align to TRBD1. Germline CDR1 is SGDLS and CDR2 is YYNGEE. J gave up 4 bases and V 1 base, and 7 bases lay outside the gene matches. This CDR3 is 15 amino acids long. Full variable domain (outside the CDR3, taken from reference TRBV9 and TRBJ2-7): DSGVTQTPKHLITATGQRVTLRCSPRSGDLSVYWYQQSLDQGLQFLIQYYNGEERAKGNILERFSAQQFPDLHSELNLSSLELGDSALYFCASSVQPDRGYEQYFGPGTRLTVT.

This rearrangement joins TRBV25-1 to TRBJ1-2, with 9 bases lining up with TRBD1. CDR1 is MGHDK and CDR2 is SYGVNS in the germline V gene. The CDR3 runs 13 residues. With 8 bases clipped from V and 3 bases from J, the junction kept 4 bases outside the gene matches. Here the CDR3 reads CASGGTGYYGYTF. CDR3 nucleotides: TGTGCCAGCGGAGGGACAGGGTACTATGGCTACACCTTC.

The rearrangement links TRBV18 to TRBJ2-2, with a weak D call TRBD1 (5 bases). CDR1 KGHSH and CDR2 LQKENI come from the germline V gene. The germline V and J ends were trimmed by 1 base and 6 bases, with 9 bases remaining between them. The CDR3 is 14 amino acids. CDR3 sequence: CASSPLDSAGELFF. The CDR3 DNA is TGTGCCAGCTCACCACTTGACAGCGCCGGGGAGCTGTTTTTT. The full variable domain, rest sourced from reference TRBV18 and TRBJ2-2, is NAGVMQNPRHLVRRRGQEARLRCSPMKGHSHVYWYRQLPEEGLKFMVYLQKENIIDESGMPKERFSAEFPKEGPSILRIQQVVRGDSAAYFCASSPLDSAGELFFGEGSRLTVL.

The V and J genes are TRBV29-1 and TRBJ1-3, with D possibly being TRBD1 (5 bases). In germline, CDR1 is SQVTM, CDR2 ANQGSEA. Between the trimmed V and J ends, which lost 5 bases and 8 bases, there was a span of 10 bases. The CDR3 sequence is 11 residues long. CDR3 DNA: TGCAGCGTTACGGGAGGGGACACCATATATTTT. It translates to CSVTGGDTIYF. The full variable domain, rest sourced from reference TRBV29-1 and TRBJ1-3, is SAVISQKPSRDICQRGTSLTIQCQVDSQVTMMFWYRQQPGQSLTLIATANQGSEATYESGFVIDKFPISRPNLTFSTLTVSNMSPEDSSIYLCSVTGGDTIYFGEGSWLTVV.

The gene calls are TRBV2 and TRBJ2-7; TRBD1 matches at 8 bases. Germline assignment: CDR1 SNHLY and CDR2 FYNNEI. V shed 5 bases, J shed 5 bases, and the junction held 11 bases outside the gene matches. The length of the CDR3 is 15 residues. CDR3 sequence: CASSFGQGVHNEQYF. In DNA, the CDR3 is TGTGCCAGCAGTTTTGGACAGGGTGTTCATAACGAGCAGTACTTC.

J is TRBJ2-5 and V is TRBV7-9, with D perhaps TRBD1 (5 bases). The CDR3 runs to 14 residues. V lost 1 base and J lost 3, with 9 bases in between. Germline lookup yields CDR1 SEHNR and CDR2 FQNEAQ (reference sequence). The CDR3 coding sequence is TGTGCCAGCAGCTTAGGGACACAAAAAGAGACCCAGTACTTC. It codes for CASSLGTQKETQYF.

The chain employs TRBV6-1 and TRBJ1-5; D is ambiguous. The CDR3 is made up of 13 amino acids. V shed 3 bases and J shed 10 bases, with 13 bases lying between them. Per the germline V gene, CDR1 is MNHNS and CDR2 is SASEGT. CDR3 sequence: CASSDSIGTPQHF. For the CDR3, the DNA is TGTGCCAGCAGTGATAGTATCGGTACTCCCCAGCATTTT.

The chain joins TRBV2 to TRBJ1-2; 12 bases match TRBD1. This CDR3 has 15 amino acids. Trimming at V came to 3 bases and at J to 9 bases, leaving 8 bases not matched to a gene. From germline, CDR1 is SNHLY and CDR2 FYNNEI. DNA for the CDR3: TGTGCCAGCAGTGATCCGGGACAGGGGGCTAATAGCTACACCTTC. The encoded protein is CASSDPGQGANSYTF.

This clone was observed a single time. The genes are TRBV28 and TRBJ2-7, with D possibly TRBD1 on 5 matching bases. The CDR3 sequence is 11 residues long. V shed 10 bases and J shed 7 bases, with 14 bases lying between them. Germline V gives CDR1 MDHEN, CDR2 SYDVKM. In DNA, the CDR3 is TGTGCCACTGGGGCCGGTGTGGAGCAGTACTTC. As protein: CATGAGVEQYF. Drawing the rest from reference TRBV28 and TRBJ2-7, the complete variable domain is DVKVTQSSRYLVKRTGEKVFLECVQDMDHENMFWYRQDPGLGLRLIYFSYDVKMKEKGDIPEGYSVSREKKERFSLILESASTNQTSMYLCATGAGVEQYFGPGTRLTVT.